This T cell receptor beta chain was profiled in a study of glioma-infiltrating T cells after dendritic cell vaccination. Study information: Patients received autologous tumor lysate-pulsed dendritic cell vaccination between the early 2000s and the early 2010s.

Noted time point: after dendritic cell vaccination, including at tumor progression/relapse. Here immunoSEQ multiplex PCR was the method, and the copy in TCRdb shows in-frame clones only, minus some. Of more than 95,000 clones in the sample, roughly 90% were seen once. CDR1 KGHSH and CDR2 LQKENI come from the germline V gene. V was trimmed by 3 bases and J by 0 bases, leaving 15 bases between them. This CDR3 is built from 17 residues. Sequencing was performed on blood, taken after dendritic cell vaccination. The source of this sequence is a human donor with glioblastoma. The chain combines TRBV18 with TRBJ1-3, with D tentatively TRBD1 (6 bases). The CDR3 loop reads CASSPNEQGISGNTIYF. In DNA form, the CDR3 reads TGTGCCAGCTCACCTAACGAACAGGGTATCTCTGGAAACACCATATATTTT. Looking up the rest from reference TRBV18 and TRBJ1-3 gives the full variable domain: NAGVMQNPRHLVRRRGQEARLRCSPMKGHSHVYWYRQLPEEGLKFMVYLQKENIIDESGMPKERFSAEFPKEGPSILRIQQVVRGDSAAYFCASSPNEQGISGNTIYFGEGSWLTVV.